This note documents a single T cell receptor beta chain sequence. This entry belongs to a study of blood T cell repertoires in COVID-19. For the study at large: The United States, Italy and Spain supplied acute and convalescent COVID-19 samples. In each case, the material was cDNA or gDNA derived from T cells, B-cell-depleted T cells, or PBMCs.

V dropped 7 bases and J dropped 1 base, with 8 bases sitting between them. Germline V lookup: CDR1 SNHLY, CDR2 FYNNEI. This CDR3 region has 12 residues. In the source study's methods: Amplification with reference gene primers provided the estimates of nucleated cell counts. Profiling relied on immunoSEQ multiplex PCR, and the TCRdb table lists in-frame clones only, not all of them. V and J calls plus clone size are reproduced from that table; the DNA served to infer D and trimming. In the table there are around 120,000 clones, 70% to 90% of which are singletons. The source material was peripheral blood. The rearrangement links TRBV2 to TRBJ2-7; weak D call: TRBD2 (5 bases). The sequence came from a human donor in a cohort sampled during active COVID-19. The CDR3 DNA reads TGTGCCAGCAAGGAGGCATCCTACGAGCAGTACTTC. Amino acids: CASKEASYEQYF.